This TCR beta chain derives from a study of blood T cell repertoires in COVID-19. This CDR3 is built from 14 residues. V dropped 6 bases and J dropped 5; count of bases not matched to a gene: 8. CDR1 is SGDLS, CDR2 YYNGEE, per germline. Per the study methods: Reference gene primer amplification gave estimated nucleated cell counts. Method: immunoSEQ multiplex PCR; TCRdb's copy keeps in-frame clones and lacks some. V, J and clone size were drawn from that table, and D and trimming were deduced from the DNA. This table holds more than 90,000 clones, over 80% found once. The specimen was peripheral blood. The clonotype was recovered from a woman aged 70 to 79 with acute or convalescent COVID-19. V usage is TRBV9 and J usage is TRBJ2-1; 7 bases line up with TRBD2. The DNA of the CDR3 is TGTGCCAGCACCCCCGGGACTACAGACAATGAGCAGTTCTTC. As protein: CASTPGTTDNEQFF. The whole variable domain, filled in from reference TRBV9 and TRBJ2-1, reads DSGVTQTPKHLITATGQRVTLRCSPRSGDLSVYWYQQSLDQGLQFLIQYYNGEERAKGNILERFSAQQFPDLHSELNLSSLELGDSALYFCASTPGTTDNEQFFGPGTRLTVL.